This entry is about one TCR beta chain. Participants, about 18 to 90 years old, spanned some 23 US areas. Participant-given clinical history determined each cohort assignment. The sample comes from a study of blood T cell repertoires in COVID-19. Study-wide context: The analysed material was cDNA or gDNA that came from T cells, B-cell-depleted T cells, or PBMCs.

The table came from immunoSEQ multiplex PCR; TCRdb's copy has only in-frame clones and leaves some out. The sample lists some 300,000 clones, roughly 91% seen once, with about a tenth in the top ten. Germline assignment: CDR1 MGHRA and CDR2 YSYEKL. This CDR3 spans 16 amino acids. V lost 3 bases to trimming and J lost 4 bases, with 18 bases between them. This TCR derives from a woman in her 30s who had recovered from COVID-19. This chain links TRBV4-1 with TRBJ1-1, with D unresolved. The sample was PBMCs or T cells enriched from blood (not recorded which). The chain's CDR3 is CASSQLGTPEGTEAFF. Here the CDR3 DNA reads TGCGCCAGCAGCCAGCTGGGCACCCCCGAGGGCACTGAAGCTTTCTTT.